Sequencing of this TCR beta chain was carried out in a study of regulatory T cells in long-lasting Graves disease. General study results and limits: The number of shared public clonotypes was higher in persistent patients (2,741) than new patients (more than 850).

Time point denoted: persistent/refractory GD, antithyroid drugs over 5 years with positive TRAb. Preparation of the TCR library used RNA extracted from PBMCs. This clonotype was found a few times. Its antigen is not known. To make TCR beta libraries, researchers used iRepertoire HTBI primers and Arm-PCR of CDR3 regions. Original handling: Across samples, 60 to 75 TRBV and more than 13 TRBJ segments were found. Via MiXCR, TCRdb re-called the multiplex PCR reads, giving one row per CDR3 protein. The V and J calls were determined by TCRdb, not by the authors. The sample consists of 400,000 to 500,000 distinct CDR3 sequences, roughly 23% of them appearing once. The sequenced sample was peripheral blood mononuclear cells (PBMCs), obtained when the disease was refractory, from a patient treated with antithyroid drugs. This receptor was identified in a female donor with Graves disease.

The CDR3 spells CASSLEGFPSGNTIYF. The CDR3 DNA reads TGTGCCAGCAGCTTAGAAGGGTTCCCCTCTGGAAACACCATATATTTT. This chain uses TRBV11-2 with TRBJ1-3; D remains unclear. Per the germline V gene, CDR1 is SGHAT and CDR2 is FQNNGV. The CDR3 totals 16 residues. V was shortened by 0 bases and J by 0 bases, with 9 bases between the two germline ends.